Listed here are 26 T cell receptor beta chains from one sample, sequenced in a study of control samples from healthy donors and cancer patients. Repertoires were generated with immunoSEQ multiplex PCR, while TCRdb's copy carries only in-frame clones and drops some. The sample records 170,000 or so clones, about 90% being singletons. The specimen was blood. These receptors all stem from a woman between 50 and 59 years old in good health.

The gene calls are TRBV28 and TRBJ1-4; the D gene is possibly TRBD1 (6 bases). Trimming stripped 6 bases from V and 4 bases from J, with 12 bases between. Germline V gene sequence: CDR1 MDHEN, CDR2 SYDVKM. CDR3 length equals 14 residues. CDR3 DNA sequence: TGTGCCAGCAGGGAGGGGGGAGTTAATGAAAAACTGTTTTTT. The encoded protein is CASREGGVNEKLFF. Supplemented by reference TRBV28 and TRBJ1-4, the full variable domain reads DVKVTQSSRYLVKRTGEKVFLECVQDMDHENMFWYRQDPGLGLRLIYFSYDVKMKEKGDIPEGYSVSREKKERFSLILESASTNQTSMYLCASREGGVNEKLFFGSGTQLSVL.

In this sample, this clone turned up a few times. The rearrangement joins TRBV30 to TRBJ1-5, with 8 bases identical to TRBD1. The ends lost 2 bases at V and 7 bases at J; junction bases unmatched: 7. The CDR3 runs to 14 residues. Germline V lookup: CDR1 GTSNPN, CDR2 SVGIG (reference sequence). The CDR3 spells CAWSTGQGSQPQHF. CDR3 DNA sequence: TGTGCCTGGAGTACCGGACAGGGCAGCCAGCCCCAGCATTTT. The full variable domain, completed using reference TRBV30 and TRBJ1-5, is SQTIHQWPATLVQPVGSPLSLECTVEGTSNPNLYWYRQAAGRGLQLLFYSVGIGQISSEVPQNLSASRPQDRQFILSSKKLLLSDSGFYLCAWSTGQGSQPQHFGDGTRLSIL.

The chain uses TRBV28 and TRBJ2-1; D might be TRBD1 or TRBD2, each matching 5 bases. From germline, CDR1 is MDHEN and CDR2 SYDVKM. CDR3 size: 14 residues. The ends were cut back, 2 bases at V and 7 bases at J, with 12 bases in the middle. Here the CDR3 reads CASSLPGPRNEQFF. Written as DNA, the CDR3 is TGTGCCAGCAGTTTACCGGGACCTAGAAATGAGCAGTTCTTC.

This clone appeared a single time. The genes are TRBV12-3 or TRBV12-4 and TRBJ1-5; unclear D gene. V gave up 3 bases and J gave up 0 bases, with 3 bases separating them. The length of the CDR3 is 13 residues. CDR3 residues: CASSFDSNQPQHF. CDR3 nucleotide sequence: TGTGCCAGCAGTTTTGATAGCAATCAGCCCCAGCATTTT.

Notes on this clone: The same CDR3 is also encoded by other DNA sequences in this sample. The chain employs TRBV12-3 or TRBV12-4 and TRBJ2-5; the D call may be TRBD1 or TRBD2 (6 bases each). V lost 3 bases to trimming and J lost 5 bases, with 10 bases between them. This CDR3 has 13 residues. CDR3 protein: CASSFGGRETQYF. The CDR3 bases are TGTGCCAGCAGTTTCGGGGGCAGGGAGACCCAGTACTTC.

This rearrangement joins TRBV7-2 to TRBJ2-6; possible D gene TRBD1, 6 bases. Germline V gene lookup returns CDR1 SGHTA and CDR2 FQGNSA. The length of the CDR3 is 18 residues. V lost 5 bases and J 0 bases, leaving 17 bases between the germline ends. The CDR3 DNA reads TGTGCCAGCAGCCAAATAAGGACAGCAAACTCTGGGGCCAACGTCCTGACTTTC. Amino acids: CASSQIRTANSGANVLTF.

As to this clone: This CDR3 is also generated by other DNA sequences in the sample. The V gene is TRBV5-1, the J gene TRBJ1-1; the D is unclear. The ends were cut back, 6 bases at V and 5 bases at J, with 8 bases in the middle. The germline V gene has CDR1 SGHRS and CDR2 YFSETQ. There are 11 residues in the CDR3. The CDR3 loop reads CASKRETEAFF. CDR3 DNA: TGCGCCAGCAAGCGGGAAACTGAAGCTTTCTTT.

This chain uses TRBV5-4 with TRBJ2-7, with TRBD1 matching over 9 bases. The CDR3 is made up of 16 amino acids. The V segment lost 4 bases and the J segment 6 bases; nucleotides outside the gene matches: 14. CDR1 SGHNT and CDR2 YYREEE come from the germline V gene (reference sequence). This chain's CDR3 is CASSQLGEGTGREQYF. In nucleotides, the CDR3 is TGTGCCAGCAGCCAGCTCGGGGAAGGGACAGGGCGCGAGCAGTACTTC. The full variable domain, rest sourced from reference TRBV5-4 and TRBJ2-7, is ETGVTQSPTHLIKTRGQQVTLRCSSQSGHNTVSWYQQALGQGPQFIFQYYREEENGRGNFPPRFSGLQFPNYSSELNVNALELDDSALYLCASSQLGEGTGREQYFGPGTRLTVT.

The chain has TRBV12-3 or TRBV12-4 and TRBJ2-1, with 10 bases matching TRBD2. V lost 7 bases and J lost 6; bases outside the gene matches: 3. There are 13 residues in the CDR3. The DNA of the CDR3 is TGTGCCAGCACGGTAGCGGGAGGCAATGAGCAGTTCTTC. This gives the protein CASTVAGGNEQFF.

V gene TRBV6-4 combines with J gene TRBJ1-2; TRBD1 might be the D (6 bases). The V end lost 6 bases, the J end lost 8 bases, and 19 bases lay between the germline ends. The CDR3 has 14 amino acids. Germline CDR1 MRHNA, CDR2 SNTAGT. CDR3 sequence reads: CASRPGTQLGGYTF. In DNA, the CDR3 is TGTGCCAGCAGGCCCGGGACACAGTTAGGGGGCTACACCTTC.

V usage is TRBV9 and J usage is TRBJ1-2; possible D gene TRBD1, 6 bases. The CDR3 contains 16 residues. CDR1 and CDR2 (germline): SGDLS, YYNGEE. Trimming pared 0 bases from V and 1 base from J, leaving 13 bases between. CDR3 nucleotides: TGTGCCAGCAGCGTAGCTACAGGGAGAGATAACTATGGCTACACCTTC. Its protein product is CASSVATGRDNYGYTF.

V is TRBV27 and J is TRBJ1-5; D call uncertain. CDR1 MNHEY and CDR2 SMNVEV come from the germline V gene (reference sequence). V lost 3 bases and J lost 0, with 3 bases in between. The length of the CDR3 is 13 residues. This CDR3 reads CASSFHSNQPQHF. CDR3 nucleotides: TGTGCCAGCAGTTTCCATAGCAATCAGCCCCAGCATTTT.

CDR3 sequence: CASSQEDWTATNEKLFF. DNA of the CDR3: TGTGCCAGCAGCCAAGAAGACTGGACAGCAACTAATGAAAAACTGTTTTTT. The chain couples TRBV3-1 (or the pseudogene TRBV3-2) to TRBJ1-4; D is possibly TRBD1 (6 bases). Germline-derived CDR1 and CDR2 are LGHDT and YNNKEL (reference sequence). V lost 0 bases and J lost 0, with 11 bases in between. The CDR3 totals 17 residues.

This chain joins TRBV12-3 or TRBV12-4 and TRBJ2-7; no firm D call. The germline V and J ends were trimmed by 9 bases and 3 bases, with 9 bases remaining between them. This CDR3 contains 11 residues. The CDR3 loop is CASMGFYEQYF. The CDR3 nucleotides read TGTGCCAGTATGGGGTTCTACGAGCAGTACTTC.

V gene TRBV9 combines with J gene TRBJ1-6, with D unclear. The CDR3 is 15 amino acids. CDR1 SGDLS and CDR2 YYNGEE come from the germline V gene. V was cut by 4 bases and J by 7 bases, with 15 bases left in between. CDR3 in amino acids: CASSPRDVTNSPLHF. DNA for the CDR3: TGTGCCAGCAGCCCTCGAGACGTCACAAATTCACCCCTCCACTTT.

V is TRBV9 and J is TRBJ2-1, with D perhaps assigned TRBD1 or TRBD2 (5 bases each). Germline loops: CDR1 SGDLS, CDR2 YYNGEE. This CDR3 has 16 residues. V was trimmed by 0 bases and J by 4 bases, leaving 14 bases between them. The CDR3 region has the DNA TGTGCCAGCAGCGTAGCGGGGCAGAGGGTTTACAATGAGCAGTTCTTC. This translates into CASSVAGQRVYNEQFF.

The chain employs TRBV9 and TRBJ2-2; 9 positions agree with TRBD2. Germline values: CDR1 SGDLS, CDR2 YYNGEE. J gave up 7 bases and V 0 bases, and 19 bases lay outside the gene matches. The CDR3 contains 20 residues. The CDR3 is CASSVGPLGAGGQSVGELFF. The CDR3 DNA is TGTGCCAGCAGCGTAGGCCCCTTGGGGGCGGGGGGGCAGTCGGTCGGGGAGCTGTTTTTT.

The V call is TRBV7-9, the J call TRBJ2-5; tentative D call: TRBD2 (6 bases). The CDR3 is 13 residues long. The ends were cut back, 5 bases at V and 4 bases at J, with 11 bases in the middle. Germline CDR1 SEHNR, CDR2 FQNEAQ (reference sequence). The CDR3 DNA is TGTGCCAGCAGCCGCGGCGGGGTAGAGACCCAGTACTTC. Its translation: CASSRGGVETQYF.

This clone was detected a few times. The gene calls are TRBV19 and TRBJ1-5, with D possibly matching TRBD1 (5 bases). There are 18 residues in the CDR3. Germline CDR1 reads LNHDA; CDR2 reads SQIVND (reference sequence). Trimming pared 3 bases from V and 0 bases from J, leaving 18 bases between. This CDR3 reads CASSMKASRAYSNQPQHF. The CDR3 nucleotides are TGTGCCAGTAGTATGAAAGCTTCCAGGGCTTATAGCAATCAGCCCCAGCATTTT.

This sequence joins TRBV5-1 and TRBJ2-1, with TRBD2 identical over 11 bases. Germline CDR1 and CDR2: SGHRS and YFSETQ. V shed 1 base and J 5 bases; nucleotides not matched to a gene: 5. The CDR3 is made up of 16 amino acids. CDR3 loop: CASSLHTSGRHNEQFF. As DNA, the CDR3 is TGCGCCAGCAGCTTGCATACTAGCGGGAGACACAATGAGCAGTTCTTC.

The chain recombines TRBV4-1 with TRBJ2-3, with a tentative D call TRBD1 (5 bases). The length of the CDR3 is 15 residues. Trimming removed 2 bases at V and 1 base at J, with 10 bases between. The V gene's germline CDR1 is MGHRA and CDR2 YSYEKL. CDR3: CASSQTGRGTDTQYF. The DNA of the CDR3 is TGCGCCAGCAGCCAAACGGGCAGGGGCACAGATACGCAGTATTTT.

The genes are TRBV6-1 and TRBJ1-2, with D perhaps TRBD1 (5 bases). CDR1 and CDR2 from the germline V gene are MNHNS and SASEGT. This CDR3 region has 14 residues. V was clipped by 3 bases and J by 10 bases, with 18 bases between them. The CDR3 is CASSERGGVFVYTF. CDR3 nucleotides: TGTGCCAGCAGTGAGAGGGGCGGAGTTTTTGTCTACACCTTC.

The chain is built from TRBV2 and TRBJ2-7; no clear D. Germline loops: CDR1 SNHLY, CDR2 FYNNEI. The CDR3 consists of 13 residues. The CDR3, as DNA: TGTTCCACCACTAAAGGGTTCTCCTACGAGCAGTACTTC. Protein product: CSTTKGFSYEQYF.

The chain combines TRBV6-5 with TRBJ1-2; maybe TRBD1 (6 bases). The CDR3 length is 12 residues. The germline V gene has CDR1 MNHEY and CDR2 SVGAGI. Trimming cost V 6 bases and J 8 bases, with 13 bases left between them. The CDR3 spells CASRAQGGGYTF. CDR3 nucleotides: TGTGCCAGCAGAGCACAGGGTGGCGGCTACACCTTC.

As for this clone: This specimen includes other DNA sequences encoding the same CDR3. V is TRBV7-2 and J is TRBJ1-1; D ambiguous. The CDR3 has 14 residues. Germline V CDR1 and CDR2: SGHTA, FQGNSA. V lost 0 bases to trimming and J lost 1 base, with 6 bases between them. The CDR3 sequence: CASSLASGNTEAFF. The CDR3 nucleotides are TGTGCCAGCAGCTTAGCTTCAGGGAACACTGAAGCTTTCTTT.

This clone was seen a single time. This chain joins TRBV6-1 and TRBJ2-3; TRBD1 matches at 12 bases. The CDR3 is 17 residues long. J gave up 1 base and V 1 base, and 3 bases lay outside the gene matches. Per germline, CDR1 MNHNS and CDR2 SASEGT. CDR3 in amino acids: CASSEVGQGARTDTQYF. The CDR3, as DNA: TGTGCCAGCAGTGAAGTGGGACAGGGGGCCCGCACAGATACGCAGTATTTT.